Sequencing of this T cell receptor (beta chain) was carried out in a study of Graves' ophthalmopathy and Graves' hyperthyroidism. This clonotype has just a few counts. The length of the CDR3 is 15 residues. The V gene lost 5 bases and the J gene lost 0 bases, with 10 bases spanning the gap. Germline V gene sequence: CDR1 KGHDR, CDR2 SFDVKD. Amplified TCR beta CDR3 regions were obtained using RNA transcripts as template. Amplification began with first-round RT-PCR using HTBI primers, then second-round multiplex PCR was performed. Each CDR3 protein is one row after TCRdb ran MiXCR on the multiplex PCR reads. The data show around 1.1 million distinct CDR3 sequences, with 35% to 40% seen just once and 8.5% to 14% held by the top ten.

The chain is built from TRBV24-1 and TRBJ1-5; D is uncertain. Sequencing was performed on peripheral blood or thyroid tissue (not recorded which). The clonotype originates from an adult man with Graves' hyperthyroidism. CDR3 region: CATSAGTYSNQPQHF. CDR3 coding DNA: TGTGCCACCAGTGCGGGAACCTATAGCAATCAGCCCCAGCATTTT.